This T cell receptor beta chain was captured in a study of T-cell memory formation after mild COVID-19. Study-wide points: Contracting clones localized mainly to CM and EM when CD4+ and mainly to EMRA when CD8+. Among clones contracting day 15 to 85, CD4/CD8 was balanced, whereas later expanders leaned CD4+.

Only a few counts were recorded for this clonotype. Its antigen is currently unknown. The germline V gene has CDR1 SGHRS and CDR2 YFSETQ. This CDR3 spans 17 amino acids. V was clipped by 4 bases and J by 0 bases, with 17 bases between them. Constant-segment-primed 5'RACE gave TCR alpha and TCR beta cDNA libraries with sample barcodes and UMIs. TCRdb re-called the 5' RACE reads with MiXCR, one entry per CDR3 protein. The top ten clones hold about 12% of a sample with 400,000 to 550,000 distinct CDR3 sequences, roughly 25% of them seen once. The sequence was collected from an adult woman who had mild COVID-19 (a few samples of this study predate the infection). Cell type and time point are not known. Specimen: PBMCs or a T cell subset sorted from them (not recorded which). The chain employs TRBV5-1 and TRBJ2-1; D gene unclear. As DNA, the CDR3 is TGCGCCAGCAGCCCAACCTACGGTTCGAGCTCCTACAATGAGCAGTTCTTC. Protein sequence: CASSPTYGSSSYNEQFF.